These 9 T cell receptor beta chains originate from one sample sequenced in a study of lymphopenia after photon versus proton radiotherapy (dated by TCRdb to the late 2010s). Library generation was performed with the immunoSEQ multiplex PCR assay. TCRdb holds this immuneACCESS table with in-frame rearrangements only. Some clones are missing; in checked studies, unresolved V genes explain under half, and the rest has no known cause. The sample table lists over 20,000 clones, 85% to 90% of them with a count of one. The ten largest clones add up to roughly 10% of the sample. This specimen was peripheral blood, taken from a patient treated with proton-based radiotherapy. Receptors were obtained from a man aged 80 or over with esophageal cancer.

This clone has a single count. The chain carries TRBV6-1 and TRBJ2-7; TRBD1 matches at 10 bases. The CDR3 has 15 residues. Unmatched junction bases numbered 3, after V lost 0 bases and J lost 4 bases. CDR1 and CDR2 from the germline V gene are MNHNS and SASEGT. CDR3 protein: CASSEAPGQGYEQYF. CDR3 sequence (DNA): TGTGCCAGCAGTGAAGCCCCGGGACAGGGGTACGAGCAGTACTTC.

The V and J genes are TRBV18 and TRBJ2-7, with 8 bases lining up with TRBD2. The CDR3 sequence is 16 residues long. The germline CDR1 and CDR2 sequences are KGHSH and LQKENI. Trimming cost V 1 base and J 2 bases; bases outside gene matches: 7. The CDR3 region is CASSPRSSGATYEQYF. CDR3 sequence (DNA): TGTGCCAGCTCACCACGGAGTAGCGGGGCGACCTACGAGCAGTACTTC.

This chain connects TRBV18 to TRBJ1-4, with 8 positions matching TRBD1. The CDR3 sequence is 16 residues long. Germline assignment: CDR1 KGHSH and CDR2 LQKENI. J lost 8 bases, V lost 2 bases, and 10 bases had no gene match. The CDR3 sequence is CASSPETGEEREKLFF. The CDR3 nucleotides read TGTGCCAGCTCACCAGAGACAGGGGAGGAGAGGGAAAAACTGTTTTTT.

The chain couples TRBV7-2 to TRBJ1-4; the D gene is possibly TRBD1 (6 bases). There are 15 residues in the CDR3. V was pared by 2 bases and J by 8 bases, with 15 bases between. Germline assignment: CDR1 SGHTA and CDR2 FQGNSA. The CDR3 loop reads CASSLSGGRFEKLFF. The CDR3 DNA follows: TGTGCCAGCAGCTTATCTGGGGGGCGCTTCGAAAAACTGTTTTTT.

J is TRBJ1-3 and V is TRBV11-2; D perhaps matches TRBD1 (6 bases). V lost 1 base and J 3 bases, leaving 16 bases between the germline ends. This CDR3 is built from 17 residues. Germline CDR1 and CDR2: SGHAT and FQNNGV. The CDR3 DNA is TGTGCCAGCAGCTTAGTTTTTCGGGGGCGAGATGGAAACACCATATATTTT. Its protein product is CASSLVFRGRDGNTIYF.

This chain connects TRBV7-2 to TRBJ2-2; D is ambiguous. The CDR3 is 12 amino acids. The V and J ends lost 10 bases and 5 bases respectively, with 11 bases between them. Germline V lookup: CDR1 SGHTA, CDR2 FQGNSA. CDR3 bases: TGTGCCACCCCCCGGGTAACCGGGGAGCTGTTTTTT. Amino acid sequence: CATPRVTGELFF.

This chain joins TRBV14 and TRBJ1-2; possible D gene TRBD1, 6 bases. Per germline, CDR1 SGHDN and CDR2 FVKESK. Between the trimmed V and J ends, which lost 0 bases and 8 bases, there was a span of 13 bases. This CDR3 has 14 amino acids. CDR3 residues: CASSQDRGHGGYTF. CDR3 DNA sequence: TGTGCCAGCAGCCAAGACCGGGGGCACGGAGGCTACACCTTC.

This clone has only one observation. The gene calls are TRBV28 and TRBJ2-3; maybe TRBD2 (6 bases). The V gene lost 6 bases and the J gene lost 1 base, with 14 bases spanning the gap. The V gene's germline CDR1 is MDHEN and CDR2 SYDVKM. The CDR3 sequence is 15 residues long. The CDR3: CASSRWSSGTDTQYF. The CDR3 DNA sequence: TGTGCCAGCAGCAGGTGGTCTAGCGGCACAGATACGCAGTATTTT. Filled out from reference TRBV28 and TRBJ2-3, the complete variable domain reads DVKVTQSSRYLVKRTGEKVFLECVQDMDHENMFWYRQDPGLGLRLIYFSYDVKMKEKGDIPEGYSVSREKKERFSLILESASTNQTSMYLCASSRWSSGTDTQYFGPGTRLTVL.

The chain joins TRBV7-8 to TRBJ1-4, with D maybe TRBD1 (6 bases). CDR1 SGHVS and CDR2 FQNEAQ come from the germline V gene. Between the trimmed V and J ends, which lost 5 bases and 7 bases, there was a span of 14 bases. The CDR3 has 14 amino acids. The CDR3 coding sequence is TGTGCCAGCAGCCGAGGGGGGTGGAGTGAAAAACTGTTTTTT. Its translation: CASSRGGWSEKLFF.